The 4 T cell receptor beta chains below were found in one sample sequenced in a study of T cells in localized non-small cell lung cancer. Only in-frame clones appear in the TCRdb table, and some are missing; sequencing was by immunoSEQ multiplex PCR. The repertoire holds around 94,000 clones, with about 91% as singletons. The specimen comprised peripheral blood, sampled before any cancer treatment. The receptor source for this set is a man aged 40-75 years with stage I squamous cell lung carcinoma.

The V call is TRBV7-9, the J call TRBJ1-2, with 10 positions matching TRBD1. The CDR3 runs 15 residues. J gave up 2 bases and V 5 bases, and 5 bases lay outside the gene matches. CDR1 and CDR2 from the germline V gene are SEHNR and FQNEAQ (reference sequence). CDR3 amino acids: CASSLRDRGNYGYTF. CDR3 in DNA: TGTGCCAGCAGCCTCAGGGACAGGGGAAACTATGGCTACACCTTC. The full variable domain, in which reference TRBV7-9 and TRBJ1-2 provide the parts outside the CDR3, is DTGVSQNPRHKITKRGQNVTFRCDPISEHNRLYWYRQTLGQGPEFLTYFQNEAQLEKSRLLSDRFSAERPKGSFSTLEIQRTEQGDSAMYLCASSLRDRGNYGYTFGSGTRLTVV.

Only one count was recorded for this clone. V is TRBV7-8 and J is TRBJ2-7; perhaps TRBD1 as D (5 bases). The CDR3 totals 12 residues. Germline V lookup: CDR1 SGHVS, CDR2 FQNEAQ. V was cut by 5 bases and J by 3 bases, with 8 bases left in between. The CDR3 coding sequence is TGTGCCAGCAGCGCTACAGGCTACGAGCAGTACTTC. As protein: CASSATGYEQYF.

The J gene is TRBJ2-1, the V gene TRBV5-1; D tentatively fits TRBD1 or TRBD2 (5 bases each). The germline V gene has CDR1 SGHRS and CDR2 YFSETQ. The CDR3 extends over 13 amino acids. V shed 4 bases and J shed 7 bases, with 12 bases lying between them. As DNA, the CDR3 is TGCGCCAGCAGCCCCGGGACCATGAATGAGCAGTTCTTC. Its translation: CASSPGTMNEQFF.

The CDR3 nucleotides are TGTGCCAGCAGTGAACGGGGGGTTTACGGTCAGCCCCAGCATTTT. Its translation: CASSERGVYGQPQHF. This chain connects TRBV6-1 to TRBJ1-5, with a possible D match to TRBD1 (5 bases). The length of the CDR3 is 15 residues. The germline V and J ends were trimmed by 2 bases and 6 bases, with 14 bases remaining between them. The germline gives CDR1 MNHNS, CDR2 SASEGT.